One T cell receptor (beta chain) is described in this entry. This record belongs to a study of blood T cell repertoires in COVID-19. V lost 4 bases and J 1 base, leaving 22 bases between the germline ends. The V gene's germline CDR1 is KGHSH and CDR2 LQKENI. The length of the CDR3 is 18 residues. Using immunoSEQ multiplex PCR, the repertoire was profiled, and TCRdb retains in-frame clones only, with some absent. The sample holds about 140,000 clones, approximately 90% seen once. The clonotype originates from a human donor in a cohort sampled during active COVID-19. Sequenced input: peripheral blood. The chain employs TRBV18 and TRBJ2-5, with D possibly TRBD1 on 8 matching bases. The CDR3 protein is CASSRQGRAGSGQETQYF. The DNA of the CDR3 is TGTGCCAGCTCACGACAGGGGAGGGCCGGGAGCGGCCAAGAGACCCAGTACTTC.